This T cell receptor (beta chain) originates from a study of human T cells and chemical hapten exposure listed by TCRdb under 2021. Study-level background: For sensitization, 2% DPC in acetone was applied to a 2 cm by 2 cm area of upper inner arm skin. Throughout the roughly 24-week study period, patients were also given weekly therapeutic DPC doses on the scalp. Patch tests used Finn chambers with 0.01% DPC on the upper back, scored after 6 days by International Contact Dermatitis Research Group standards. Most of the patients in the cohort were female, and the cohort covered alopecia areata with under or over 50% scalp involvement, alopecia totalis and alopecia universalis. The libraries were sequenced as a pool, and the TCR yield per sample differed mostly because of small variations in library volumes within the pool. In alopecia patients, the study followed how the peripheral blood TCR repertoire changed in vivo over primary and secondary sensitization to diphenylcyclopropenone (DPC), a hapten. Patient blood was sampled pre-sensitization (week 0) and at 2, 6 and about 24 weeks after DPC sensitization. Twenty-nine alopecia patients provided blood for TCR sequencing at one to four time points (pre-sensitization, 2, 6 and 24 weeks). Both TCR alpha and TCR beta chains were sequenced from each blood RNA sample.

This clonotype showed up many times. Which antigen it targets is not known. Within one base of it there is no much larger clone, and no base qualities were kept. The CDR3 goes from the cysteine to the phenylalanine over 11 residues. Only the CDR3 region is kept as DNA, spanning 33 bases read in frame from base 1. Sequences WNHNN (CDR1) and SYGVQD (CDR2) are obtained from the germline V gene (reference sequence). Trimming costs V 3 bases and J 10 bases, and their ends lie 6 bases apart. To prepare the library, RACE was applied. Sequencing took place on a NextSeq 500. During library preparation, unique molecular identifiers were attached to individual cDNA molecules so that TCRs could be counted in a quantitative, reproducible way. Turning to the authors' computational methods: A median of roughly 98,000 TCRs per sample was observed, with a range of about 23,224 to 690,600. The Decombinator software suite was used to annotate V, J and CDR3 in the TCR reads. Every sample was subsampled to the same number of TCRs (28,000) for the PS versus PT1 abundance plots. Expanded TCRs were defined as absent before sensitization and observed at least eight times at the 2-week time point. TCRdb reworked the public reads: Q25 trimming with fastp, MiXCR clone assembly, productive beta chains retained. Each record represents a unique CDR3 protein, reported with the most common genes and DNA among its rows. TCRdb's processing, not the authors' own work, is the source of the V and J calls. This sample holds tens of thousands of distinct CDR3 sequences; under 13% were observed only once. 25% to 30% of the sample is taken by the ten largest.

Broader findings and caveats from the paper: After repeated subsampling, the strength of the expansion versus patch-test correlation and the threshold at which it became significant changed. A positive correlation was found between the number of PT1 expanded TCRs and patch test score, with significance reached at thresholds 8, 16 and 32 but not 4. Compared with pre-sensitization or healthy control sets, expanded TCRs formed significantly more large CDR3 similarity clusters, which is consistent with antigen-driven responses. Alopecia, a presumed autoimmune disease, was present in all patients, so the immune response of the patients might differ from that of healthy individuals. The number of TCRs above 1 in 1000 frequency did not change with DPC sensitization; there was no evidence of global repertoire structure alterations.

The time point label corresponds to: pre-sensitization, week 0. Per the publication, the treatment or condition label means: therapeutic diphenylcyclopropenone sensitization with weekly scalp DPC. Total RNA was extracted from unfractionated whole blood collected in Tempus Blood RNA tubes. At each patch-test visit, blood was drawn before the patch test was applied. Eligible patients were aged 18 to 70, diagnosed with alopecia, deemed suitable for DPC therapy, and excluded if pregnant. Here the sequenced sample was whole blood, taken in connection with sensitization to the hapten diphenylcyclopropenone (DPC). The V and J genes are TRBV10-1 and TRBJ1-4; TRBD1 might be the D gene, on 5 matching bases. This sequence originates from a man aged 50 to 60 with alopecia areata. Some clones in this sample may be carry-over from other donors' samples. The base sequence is TGCGCCAGCAGTGACCAGGGAAAACTGTTTTTT. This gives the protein CASSDQGKLFF.